A single sample is the source of the 4 T cell receptor beta chains below, sequenced in a study of HIV-infected patients and healthy controls. cDNA was made from about 500 ng RNA using alpha and beta constant primers. Each of the alpha and beta chains got its own library through chain-specific third strand synthesis with indices. TCRdb independently ran MiXCR on the 5' RACE reads; one entry per CDR3 protein. Of 19,000 or so distinct CDR3 sequences in the sample, approximately 8.3% are singletons; the top ten hold approximately 7.1%. Whole blood was used without fractionation, so all unsorted peripheral T cells were included. Sequenced: blood. Receptors originate from an adult in good health.

There are a few counts of this clonotype. The chain carries TRBV4-1 and TRBJ1-3; D might be TRBD1 (5 bases). CDR1 MGHRA and CDR2 YSYEKL come from the germline V gene. Trimming removed 0 bases at V and 0 bases at J, with 15 bases between. This CDR3 has 18 residues. The CDR3 region has the DNA TGCGCCAGCAGCCAAGATAGGGCAGGGTCTTTCTCTGGAAACACCATATATTTT. It specifies CASSQDRAGSFSGNTIYF.

This clonotype was seen a few times. The V and J genes are TRBV28 and TRBJ1-2, with 7 nucleotides matching TRBD1. Trimming cost V 6 bases and J 3 bases; bases outside gene matches: 10. The CDR3 has 15 amino acids. Germline loops: CDR1 MDHEN, CDR2 SYDVKM. CDR3 sequence reads: CASSEGTALHYGYTF. The CDR3 region has the DNA TGTGCCAGCAGCGAAGGGACAGCCCTACACTATGGCTACACCTTC.

There are many counts of this clonotype. The chain recombines TRBV25-1 with TRBJ2-1, with TRBD2 matching 8 bases. The germline gives CDR1 MGHDK, CDR2 SYGVNS. V shed 6 bases, J shed 4 bases, and the junction held 5 bases outside the gene matches. This CDR3 contains 14 residues. CDR3 bases: TGTGCCAGCAGAGCTAGCGGGCCATACAATGAGCAGTTCTTC. Protein sequence: CASRASGPYNEQFF.

Ten or more counts support this clonotype. The J gene is TRBJ2-7, the V gene TRBV2; 7 bases fit TRBD2. This CDR3 is built from 13 residues. V shed 4 bases, J shed 5 bases, and the junction held 5 bases outside the gene matches. From germline, CDR1 is SNHLY and CDR2 FYNNEI. CDR3 amino acids: CASSVRGTHEQYF. CDR3 nucleotides: TGTGCCAGCAGTGTGCGGGGGACCCACGAGCAGTACTTC.